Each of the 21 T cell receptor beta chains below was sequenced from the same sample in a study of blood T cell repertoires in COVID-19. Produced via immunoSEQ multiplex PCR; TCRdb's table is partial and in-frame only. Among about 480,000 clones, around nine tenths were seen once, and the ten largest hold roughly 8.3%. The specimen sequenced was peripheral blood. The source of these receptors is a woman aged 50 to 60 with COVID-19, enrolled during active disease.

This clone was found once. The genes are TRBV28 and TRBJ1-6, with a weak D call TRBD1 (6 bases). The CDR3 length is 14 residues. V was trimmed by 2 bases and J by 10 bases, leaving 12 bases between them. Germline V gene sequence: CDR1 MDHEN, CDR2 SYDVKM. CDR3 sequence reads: CASSLGGARSPLHF. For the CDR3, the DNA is TGTGCCAGCAGTTTAGGGGGGGCAAGGTCACCCCTCCACTTT.

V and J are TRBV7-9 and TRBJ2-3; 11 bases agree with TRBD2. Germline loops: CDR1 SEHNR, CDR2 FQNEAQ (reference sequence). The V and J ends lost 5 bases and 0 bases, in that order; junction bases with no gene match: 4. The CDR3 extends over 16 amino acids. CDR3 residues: CASSAGTSGSTDTQYF. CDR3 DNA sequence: TGTGCCAGCAGCGCCGGGACTAGCGGAAGCACAGATACGCAGTATTTT. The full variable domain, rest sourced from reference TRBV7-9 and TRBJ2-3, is DTGVSQNPRHKITKRGQNVTFRCDPISEHNRLYWYRQTLGQGPEFLTYFQNEAQLEKSRLLSDRFSAERPKGSFSTLEIQRTEQGDSAMYLCASSAGTSGSTDTQYFGPGTRLTVL.

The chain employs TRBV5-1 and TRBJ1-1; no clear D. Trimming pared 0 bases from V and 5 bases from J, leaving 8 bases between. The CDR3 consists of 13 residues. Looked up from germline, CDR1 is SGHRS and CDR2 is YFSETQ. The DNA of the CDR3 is TGCGCCAGCAGCTTGGATACGGGTACTGAAGCTTTCTTT. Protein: CASSLDTGTEAFF.

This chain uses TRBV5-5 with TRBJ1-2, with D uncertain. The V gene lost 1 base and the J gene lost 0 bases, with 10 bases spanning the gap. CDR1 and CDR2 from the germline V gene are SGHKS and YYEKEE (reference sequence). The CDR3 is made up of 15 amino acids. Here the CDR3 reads CASSLWAKANYGYTF. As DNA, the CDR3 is TGTGCCAGCAGCTTGTGGGCAAAAGCTAACTATGGCTACACCTTC. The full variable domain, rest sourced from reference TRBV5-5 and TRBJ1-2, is DAGVTQSPTHLIKTRGQQVTLRCSPISGHKSVSWYQQVLGQGPQFIFQYYEKEERGRGNFPDRFSARQFPNYSSELNVNALLLGDSALYLCASSLWAKANYGYTFGSGTRLTVV.

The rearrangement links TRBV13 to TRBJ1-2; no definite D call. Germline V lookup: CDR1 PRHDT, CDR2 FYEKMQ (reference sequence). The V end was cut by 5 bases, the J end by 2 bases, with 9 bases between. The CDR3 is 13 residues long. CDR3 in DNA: TGTGCCAGCAGCCTCGACGGGAACTATGGCTACACCTTC. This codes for CASSLDGNYGYTF.

CDR3 residues: CASSSWRGMNTEAFF. DNA for the CDR3: TGCGCCAGCAGCTCCTGGCGGGGTATGAACACTGAAGCTTTCTTT. The gene calls are TRBV5-1 and TRBJ1-1, with unresolved D. The germline CDR1 and CDR2 sequences are SGHRS and YFSETQ. The germline V and J ends were trimmed by 3 bases and 0 bases, with 12 bases remaining between them. The CDR3 extends over 15 amino acids.

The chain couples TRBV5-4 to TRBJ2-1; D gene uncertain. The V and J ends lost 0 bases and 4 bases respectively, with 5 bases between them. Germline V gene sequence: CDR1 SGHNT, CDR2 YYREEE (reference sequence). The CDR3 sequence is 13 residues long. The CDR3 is CASSLARYNEQFF. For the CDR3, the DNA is TGTGCCAGCAGCTTGGCCAGATACAATGAGCAGTTCTTC.

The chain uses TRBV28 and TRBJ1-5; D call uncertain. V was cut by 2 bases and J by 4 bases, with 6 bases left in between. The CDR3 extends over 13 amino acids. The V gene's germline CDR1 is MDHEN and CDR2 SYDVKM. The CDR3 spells CASSLAGNQPQHF. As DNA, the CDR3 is TGTGCCAGCAGTTTAGCGGGTAATCAGCCCCAGCATTTT.

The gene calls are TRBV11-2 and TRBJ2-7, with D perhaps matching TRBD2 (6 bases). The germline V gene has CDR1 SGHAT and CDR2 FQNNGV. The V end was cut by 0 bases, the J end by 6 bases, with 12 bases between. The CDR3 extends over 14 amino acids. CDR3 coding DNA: TGTGCCAGCAGCTTAGATCGTCAGGGAGGCGAGCAGTACTTC. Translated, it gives CASSLDRQGGEQYF. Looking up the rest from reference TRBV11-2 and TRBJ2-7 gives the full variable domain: EAGVAQSPRYKIIEKRQSVAFWCNPISGHATLYWYQQILGQGPKLLIQFQNNGVVDDSQLPKDRFSAERLKGVDSTLKIQPAKLEDSAVYLCASSLDRQGGEQYFGPGTRLTVT.

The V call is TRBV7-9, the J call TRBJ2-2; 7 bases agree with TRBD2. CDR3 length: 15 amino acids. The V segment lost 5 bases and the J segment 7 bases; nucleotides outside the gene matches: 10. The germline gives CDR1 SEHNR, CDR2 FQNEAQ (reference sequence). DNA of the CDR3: TGTGCCAGCAGCCCCCGACTAGCATCACGCGGGGAGCTGTTTTTT. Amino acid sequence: CASSPRLASRGELFF.

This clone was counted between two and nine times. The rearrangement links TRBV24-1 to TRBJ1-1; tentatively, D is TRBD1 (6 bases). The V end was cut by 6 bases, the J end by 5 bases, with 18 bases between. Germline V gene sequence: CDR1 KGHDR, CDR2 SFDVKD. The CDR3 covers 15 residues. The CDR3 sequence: CATSSARGSGTEAFF. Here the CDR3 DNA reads TGTGCCACCAGTTCGGCCAGGGGATCTGGAACTGAAGCTTTCTTT.

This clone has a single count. Here the CDR3 reads CASSSDSSYGYTF. For the CDR3, the DNA is TGTGCCAGCAGCTCGGACAGTTCCTATGGCTACACCTTC. The chain joins TRBV7-8 to TRBJ1-2, with a tentative D call TRBD1 (6 bases). Trimming stripped 4 bases from V and 4 bases from J, with 10 bases between. The CDR3 length is 13 residues. Germline assignment: CDR1 SGHVS and CDR2 FQNEAQ.

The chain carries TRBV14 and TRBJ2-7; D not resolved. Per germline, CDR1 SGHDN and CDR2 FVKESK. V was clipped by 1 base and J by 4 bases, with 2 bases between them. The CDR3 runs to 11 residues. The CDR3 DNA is TGTGCCAGCAGCCAAGCTTACGAGCAGTACTTC. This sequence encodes CASSQAYEQYF.

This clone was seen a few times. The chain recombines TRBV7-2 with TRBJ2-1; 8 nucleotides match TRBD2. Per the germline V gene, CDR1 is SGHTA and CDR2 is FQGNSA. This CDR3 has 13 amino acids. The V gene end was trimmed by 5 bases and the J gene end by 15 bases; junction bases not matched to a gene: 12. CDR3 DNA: TGTGCCAGCAGCCCCCGCTGGCGGGGGGTAGGGTTCTTC. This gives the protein CASSPRWRGVGFF.

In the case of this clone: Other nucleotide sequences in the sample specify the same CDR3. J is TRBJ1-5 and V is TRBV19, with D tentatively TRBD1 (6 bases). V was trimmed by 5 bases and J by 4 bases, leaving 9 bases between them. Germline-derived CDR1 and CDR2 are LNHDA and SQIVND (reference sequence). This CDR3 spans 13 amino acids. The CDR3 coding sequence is TGTGCCAGTAGTGTCGACAGGAATCAGCCCCAGCATTTT. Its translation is CASSVDRNQPQHF.

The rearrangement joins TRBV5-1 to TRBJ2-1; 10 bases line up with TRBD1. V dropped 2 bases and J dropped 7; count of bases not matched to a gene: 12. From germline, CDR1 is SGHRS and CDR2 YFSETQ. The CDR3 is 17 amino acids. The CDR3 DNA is TGCGCCAGCAGCTTAACTAAGGGACAGGGGAGAGTGAATGAGCAGTTCTTC. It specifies CASSLTKGQGRVNEQFF. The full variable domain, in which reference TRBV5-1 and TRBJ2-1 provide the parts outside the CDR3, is KAGVTQTPRYLIKTRGQQVTLSCSPISGHRSVSWYQQTPGQGLQFLFEYFSETQRNKGNFPGRFSGRQFSNSRSEMNVSTLELGDSALYLCASSLTKGQGRVNEQFFGPGTRLTVL.

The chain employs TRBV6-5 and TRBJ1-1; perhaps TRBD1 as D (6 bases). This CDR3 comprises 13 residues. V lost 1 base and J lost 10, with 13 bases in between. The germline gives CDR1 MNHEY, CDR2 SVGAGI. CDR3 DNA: TGTGCCAGCAGTTACTTACAAGGGGGATTAGCTTTCTTT. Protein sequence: CASSYLQGGLAFF.

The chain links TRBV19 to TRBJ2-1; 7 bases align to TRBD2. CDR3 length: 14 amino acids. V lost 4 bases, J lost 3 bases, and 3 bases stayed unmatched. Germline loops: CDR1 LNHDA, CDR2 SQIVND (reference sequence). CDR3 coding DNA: TGTGCCAGTAGTAAGGGGACTAACTACAATGAGCAGTTCTTC. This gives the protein CASSKGTNYNEQFF.

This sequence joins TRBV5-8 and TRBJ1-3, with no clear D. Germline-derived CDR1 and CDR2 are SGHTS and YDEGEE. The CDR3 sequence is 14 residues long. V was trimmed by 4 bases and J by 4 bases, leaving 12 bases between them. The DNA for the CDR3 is TGTGCCAGCAGCCGGGTAGTCGCCGGAAACACCATATATTTT. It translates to CASSRVVAGNTIYF.

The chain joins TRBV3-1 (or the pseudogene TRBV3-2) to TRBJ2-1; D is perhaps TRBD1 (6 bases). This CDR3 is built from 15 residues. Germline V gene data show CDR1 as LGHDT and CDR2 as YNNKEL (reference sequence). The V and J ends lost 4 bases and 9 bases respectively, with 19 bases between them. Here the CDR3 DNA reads TGTGCCAGCAGCCCCGGGTCGATGGGGGCCCGTGAGCAGTTCTTC. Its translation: CASSPGSMGAREQFF.

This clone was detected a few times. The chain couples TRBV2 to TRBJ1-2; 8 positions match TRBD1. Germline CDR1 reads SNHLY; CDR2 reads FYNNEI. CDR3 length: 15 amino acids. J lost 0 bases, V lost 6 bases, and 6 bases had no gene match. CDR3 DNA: TGTGCCAGCAGAGGGGGACAGGCTCCTAACTATGGCTACACCTTC. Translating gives CASRGGQAPNYGYTF.